This T cell receptor (beta chain) derives from a study of metastatic and nonmetastatic thyroid tumors. Across the study: The authors compared repertoires across blood and tumor or nodule tissue from malignant and benign thyroid patients.

No patient had received any treatment before thyroid surgery. The CDR3 is made up of 13 amino acids. V lost 6 bases to trimming and J lost 5 bases, with 16 bases between them. Germline CDR1 is DFQATT and CDR2 is SNEGSKA (reference sequence). MiXCR reprocessed the PCR reads for TCRdb. The sample carries tens of thousands of clones, less than 20% recorded once. Many counts were recorded for this clone. The chain couples TRBV20-1 to TRBJ2-5; D might be TRBD1 (6 bases). The sample taken for sequencing was adjacent normal tissue. The TCR sequence derives from a male donor with papillary thyroid cancer or a benign thyroid nodule (not recorded which). Some clones in this sample may be carry-over from other donors' samples. The CDR3, as DNA: TGCAGTGCGACCAAAACAGGGATCGAGACCCAGTACTTC. As protein: CSATKTGIETQYF.